This entry is about one TCR beta chain. What it binds is not known. The CDR3 sequence is 15 residues long. V lost 4 bases to trimming and J lost 0 bases; unmatched junction nucleotides: 4. The germline V gene encodes CDR1 SGDLS and CDR2 YYNGEE. This table comes from immunoSEQ multiplex PCR, and its TCRdb copy is limited to in-frame clones, with some not included. The top ten hold nearly 9.5% of the sample, which has 70,000 to 90,000 clones, around 84% seen once. The data belong to a study of T cells in localized non-small cell lung cancer. Points from the study as a whole: Measurement of T cell clonality placed uninvolved adjacent lung highest, above the level in tumor.

This chain uses TRBV9 with TRBJ2-3, with 8 nucleotides matching TRBD1. This clonotype was sampled from a female donor aged 60 or older with stage I lung adenocarcinoma. The source material was peripheral blood, sampled before any cancer treatment. CDR3 amino acids: CASSFRTGSTDTQYF. The CDR3 nucleotides read TGTGCCAGCAGCTTCAGGACAGGGAGCACAGATACGCAGTATTTT.